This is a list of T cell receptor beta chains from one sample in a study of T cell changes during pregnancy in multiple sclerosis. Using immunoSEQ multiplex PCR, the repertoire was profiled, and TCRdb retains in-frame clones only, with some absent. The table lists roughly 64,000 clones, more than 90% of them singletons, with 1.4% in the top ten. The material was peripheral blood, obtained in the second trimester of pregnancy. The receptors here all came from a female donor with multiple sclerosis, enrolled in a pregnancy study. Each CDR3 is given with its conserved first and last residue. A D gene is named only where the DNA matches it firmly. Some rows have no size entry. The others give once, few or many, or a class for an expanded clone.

CDR3 DNA: TGTGCCAGCAGTTTGAGACTAGCGGGAGGGAGCGGCGGGGAGCTGTTTTTT
CDR3 protein: CASSLRLAGGSGGELFF
clone size: .
D gene: TRBD2
J gene: TRBJ2-2
V gene: TRBV27

CDR3 DNA: TGTGCCAGCAGCCTTAGCGGTACGCAGTATTTT
CDR3 protein: CASSLSGTQYF
clone size: .
D gene: .
J gene: TRBJ2-3
V gene: TRBV5-4

CDR3 DNA: TGCGCCAGCAGTGAGTCTCTGCTAGCGGGGAGGAACTACGAGCAGTACTTC
CDR3 protein: CASSESLLAGRNYEQYF
clone size: .
D gene: TRBD2
J gene: TRBJ2-7
V gene: TRBV10-1

CDR3 DNA: TGTGCTAGTGGCCAAGGACTAGCGGGATCCTACGAGCAGTACTTC
CDR3 protein: CASGQGLAGSYEQYF
clone size: .
D gene: TRBD2
J gene: TRBJ2-7
V gene: TRBV12-5

CDR3 DNA: TGTGCCAGCAGCCCACAGGGGAGCAATCAGCCCCAGCATTTT
CDR3 protein: CASSPQGSNQPQHF
clone size: .
D gene: TRBD1
J gene: TRBJ1-5
V gene: TRBV7-2

CDR3 DNA: TGTGCCAGTATTAGACAGGAAGACACTGAAGCTTTCTTT
CDR3 protein: CASIRQEDTEAFF
clone size: once
D gene: .
J gene: TRBJ1-1
V gene: TRBV7-2

CDR3 DNA: TGTGCCTGGCACAGGGGTGGAACTGAAGCTTTCTTT
CDR3 protein: CAWHRGGTEAFF
clone size: .
D gene: TRBD1
J gene: TRBJ1-1
V gene: TRBV30

CDR3 DNA: TGTGCCTGCCCGGGACAGGGCCAAGCTAACTATGGCTACACCTTC
CDR3 protein: CACPGQGQANYGYTF
clone size: .
D gene: TRBD1
J gene: TRBJ1-2
V gene: TRBV30

CDR3 DNA: TGTGCCAGCGGTCGACTAGCGGGGTCCTACGAGCAGTACTTC
CDR3 protein: CASGRLAGSYEQYF
clone size: .
D gene: TRBD2
J gene: TRBJ2-7
V gene: TRBV13

CDR3 DNA: TGTGCCAGCAGCCACCCTAGAGTAGAGCAGTTCTTC
CDR3 protein: CASSHPRVEQFF
clone size: .
D gene: .
J gene: TRBJ2-1
V gene: TRBV7-8